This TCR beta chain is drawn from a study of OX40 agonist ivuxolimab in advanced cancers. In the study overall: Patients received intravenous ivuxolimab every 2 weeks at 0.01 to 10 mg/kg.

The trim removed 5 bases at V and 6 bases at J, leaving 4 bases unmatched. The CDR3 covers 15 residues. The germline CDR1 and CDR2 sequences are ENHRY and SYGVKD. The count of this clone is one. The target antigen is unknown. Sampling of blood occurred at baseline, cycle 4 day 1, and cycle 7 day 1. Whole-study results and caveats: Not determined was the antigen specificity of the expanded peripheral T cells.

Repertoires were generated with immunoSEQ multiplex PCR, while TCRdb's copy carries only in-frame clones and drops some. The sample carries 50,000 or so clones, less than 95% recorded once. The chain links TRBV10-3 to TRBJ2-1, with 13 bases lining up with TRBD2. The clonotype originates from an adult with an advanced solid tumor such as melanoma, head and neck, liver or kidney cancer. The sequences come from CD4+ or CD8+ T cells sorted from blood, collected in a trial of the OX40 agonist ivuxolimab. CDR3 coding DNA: TGTGCCATCAGTACGACTAGCGGGGGGTTCAATGAGCAGTTCTTC. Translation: CAISTTSGGFNEQFF.